Following are 5 T cell receptor beta chains from one sample sequenced in a study of blood T cell repertoires in COVID-19. TCRdb's copy holds only in-frame clones and misses some; the assay was immunoSEQ multiplex PCR. The data show hundreds of thousands of clones, roughly 80% seen once. Sequencing was done on a sample of peripheral blood. Receptors were obtained from a woman between 45 and 60 years old with acute or convalescent COVID-19.

The V call is TRBV11-2, the J call TRBJ2-1; the match to TRBD2 covers 7 bases. Trimming removed 8 bases from V and 5 bases from J; junction bases left unmatched: 6. CDR3 size: 13 residues. CDR1 and CDR2 (germline): SGHAT, FQNNGV. CDR3 coding DNA: TGTGCCAGCCGGGGGGTTTCCGACAATGAGCAGTTCTTC. Translated, it gives CASRGVSDNEQFF. Full variable domain (rest looked up from reference TRBV11-2 and TRBJ2-1): EAGVAQSPRYKIIEKRQSVAFWCNPISGHATLYWYQQILGQGPKLLIQFQNNGVVDDSQLPKDRFSAERLKGVDSTLKIQPAKLEDSAVYLCASRGVSDNEQFFGPGTRLTVL.

This clone was seen only a few times. The chain recombines TRBV19 with TRBJ1-5; no firm D call. The germline V gene encodes CDR1 LNHDA and CDR2 SQIVND (reference sequence). The CDR3 is made up of 14 amino acids. V was pared by 4 bases and J by 2 bases, with 9 bases between. CDR3 sequence: CASSRREGNQPQHF. CDR3 coding DNA: TGTGCCAGTAGTAGACGAGAGGGCAATCAGCCCCAGCATTTT.

The chain has TRBV5-1 and TRBJ2-5, with D possibly TRBD2 on 5 matching bases. The germline V gene encodes CDR1 SGHRS and CDR2 YFSETQ. This CDR3 contains 13 residues. V was clipped by 4 bases and J by 2 bases, with 9 bases between them. CDR3 sequence reads: CASSPGDQETQYF. The CDR3 DNA sequence: TGCGCCAGCAGCCCCGGGGATCAAGAGACCCAGTACTTC.

The CDR3 region has the DNA TGTGCCAGCAGCTTAGGGGGACTAGAAACCTACGAGCAGTACTTC. Its protein product is CASSLGGLETYEQYF. This rearrangement joins TRBV13 to TRBJ2-7; 8 bases fit TRBD2. The germline gives CDR1 PRHDT, CDR2 FYEKMQ (reference sequence). V shed 0 bases and J 2 bases; nucleotides not matched to a gene: 3. The CDR3 is 15 residues long.

The V and J genes are TRBV6-1 and TRBJ1-2; no reliable D call. CDR3 size: 15 residues. Germline CDR1 reads MNHNS; CDR2 reads SASEGT. The V and J ends lost 1 base and 5 bases respectively, with 14 bases between them. The CDR3, as DNA: TGTGCCAGCAGTGAAGGGTCAGGAGGGATATATGGCTACACCTTC. Translating it yields CASSEGSGGIYGYTF.